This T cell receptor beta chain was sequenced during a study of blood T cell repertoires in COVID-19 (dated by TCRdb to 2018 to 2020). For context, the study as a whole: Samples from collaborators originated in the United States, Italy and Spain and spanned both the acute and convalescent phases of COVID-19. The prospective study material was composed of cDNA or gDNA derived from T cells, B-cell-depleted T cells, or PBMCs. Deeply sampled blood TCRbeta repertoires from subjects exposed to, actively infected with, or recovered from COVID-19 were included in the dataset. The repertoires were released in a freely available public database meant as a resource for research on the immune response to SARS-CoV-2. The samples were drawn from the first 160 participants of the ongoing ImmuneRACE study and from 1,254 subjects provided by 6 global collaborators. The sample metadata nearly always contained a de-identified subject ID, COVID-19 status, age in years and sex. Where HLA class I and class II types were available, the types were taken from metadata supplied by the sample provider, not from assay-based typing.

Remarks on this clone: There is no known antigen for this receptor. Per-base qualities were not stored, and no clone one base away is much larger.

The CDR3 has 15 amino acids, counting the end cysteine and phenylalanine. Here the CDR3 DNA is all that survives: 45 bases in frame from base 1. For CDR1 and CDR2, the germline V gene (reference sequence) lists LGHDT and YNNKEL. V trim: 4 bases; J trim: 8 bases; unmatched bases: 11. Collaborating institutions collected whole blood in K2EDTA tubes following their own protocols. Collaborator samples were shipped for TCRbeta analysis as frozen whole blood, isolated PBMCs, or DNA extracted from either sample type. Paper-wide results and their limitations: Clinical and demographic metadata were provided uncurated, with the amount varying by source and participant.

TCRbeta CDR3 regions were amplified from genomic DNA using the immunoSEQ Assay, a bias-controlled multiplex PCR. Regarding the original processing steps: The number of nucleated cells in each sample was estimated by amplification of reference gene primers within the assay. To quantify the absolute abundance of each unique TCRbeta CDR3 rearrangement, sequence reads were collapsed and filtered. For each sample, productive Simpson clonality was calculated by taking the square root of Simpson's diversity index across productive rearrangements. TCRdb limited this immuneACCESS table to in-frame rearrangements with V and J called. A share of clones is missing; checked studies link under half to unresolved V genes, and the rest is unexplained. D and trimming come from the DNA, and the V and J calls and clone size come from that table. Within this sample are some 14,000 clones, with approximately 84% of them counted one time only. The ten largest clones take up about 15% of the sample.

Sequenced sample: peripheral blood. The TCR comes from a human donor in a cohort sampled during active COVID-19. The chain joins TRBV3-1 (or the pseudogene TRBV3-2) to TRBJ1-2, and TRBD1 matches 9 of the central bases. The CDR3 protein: CASSLQEGQGKGYTF. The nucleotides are TGTGCCAGCAGCCTCCAGGAGGGACAGGGAAAAGGCTACACCTTC.